This T cell receptor beta chain is drawn from a study of cytomegalovirus exposure and HLA in healthy donors. V lost 2 bases, J lost 4 bases, and 8 bases lay in between. CDR1 SEHNR and CDR2 FQNEAQ come from the germline V gene (reference sequence). The CDR3 is 14 amino acids. A remark on this clone: As yet, its antigen is unknown.

TCRdb's table, derived via immunoSEQ multiplex PCR, lists solely in-frame clones and lacks some. The data contain fewer than 200,000 clones, roughly 85% of them singletons. Study observations and caveats: Rarity marked most TCR sequences, yet some public TCRs occurred in many donors. For cytomegalovirus status, the classifier reportedly gave diagnoses with high specificity and sensitivity. TCR beta chains numbering approximately 150 were designated cytomegalovirus-associated.

The clonotype comes from a man between 18 and 35 years old in good health and CMV-seropositive. Sequencing input: PBMCs. The chain is built from TRBV7-9 and TRBJ2-2; perhaps TRBD2 as D (5 bases). The CDR3 region is CASSLRGLTGELFF. Written as DNA, the CDR3 is TGTGCCAGCAGCTTAAGAGGACTCACCGGGGAGCTGTTTTTT.